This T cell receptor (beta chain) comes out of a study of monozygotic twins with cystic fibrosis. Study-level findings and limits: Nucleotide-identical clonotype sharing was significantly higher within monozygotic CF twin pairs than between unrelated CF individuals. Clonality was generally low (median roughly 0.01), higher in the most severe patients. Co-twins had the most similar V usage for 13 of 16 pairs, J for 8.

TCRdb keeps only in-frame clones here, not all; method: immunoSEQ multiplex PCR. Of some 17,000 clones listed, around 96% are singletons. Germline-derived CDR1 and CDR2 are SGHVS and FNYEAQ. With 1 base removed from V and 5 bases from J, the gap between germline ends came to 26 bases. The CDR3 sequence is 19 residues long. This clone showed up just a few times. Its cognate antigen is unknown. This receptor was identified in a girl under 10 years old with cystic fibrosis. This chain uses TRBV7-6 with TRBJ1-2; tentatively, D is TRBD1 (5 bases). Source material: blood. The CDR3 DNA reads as TGTGCCAGCAGCTTAGACGGAGGGACCGGTAGGTCCCCTCGGTATGGCTACACCTTC. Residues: CASSLDGGTGRSPRYGYTF. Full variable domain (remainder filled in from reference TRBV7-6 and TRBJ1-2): GAGVSQSPRYKVTKRGQDVALRCDPISGHVSLYWYRQALGQGPEFLTYFNYEAQQDKSGLPNDRFSAERPEGSISTLTIQRTEQRDSAMYRCASSLDGGTGRSPRYGYTFGSGTRLTVV.